This T cell receptor (beta chain) was found in a study of T cell repertoires in cytomegalovirus infection. Overall study: CMV infection and matching HLA type were both indicated by public TCR beta signatures. Study results and caveats: Ex vivo responses were dominated by HLA-C-restricted CMV-specific TCR beta clonotypes. The study identified carriers of CMV plus the relevant HLA from cumulative public TCR beta family frequency.

This clonotype appeared a single time. Antigen unknown. The CDR3 covers 14 residues. Germline V gene lookup returns CDR1 MNHGY and CDR2 SAAAGT. V gave up 7 bases and J gave up 3 bases, with 13 bases separating them. TCRdb re-analysed the reads in MiXCR, keeping a single row per CDR3 protein. Of 200,000 or so distinct CDR3 sequences in the sample, roughly a fifth were seen once. The specimen was PBMCs. The chain is built from TRBV6-8 and TRBJ1-3; D might be TRBD1 (5 bases). The receptor was derived from a human donor in good health (CMV status not recorded). Some clones in this sample may be carry-over from other donors' samples. As DNA, the CDR3 is TGTGCCAGCACTTCAAGGGGAGGTGGAAACACCATATATTTT. This sequence encodes CASTSRGGGNTIYF.